Listed here are 11 T cell receptor beta chains from one sample, sequenced in a study of T-cell memory formation after mild COVID-19. A single record per CDR3 protein comes from TCRdb applying MiXCR to the 5' RACE reads. The sample has about 130,000 distinct CDR3 sequences, around a sixth seen once. The sequenced sample was PBMCs or a T cell subset sorted from them (not recorded which). Every receptor here comes from an adult woman who had mild COVID-19 (a few samples of this study predate the infection). Cell type and time point are not known.

This clonotype has a count of ten or more. This chain links TRBV5-1 with TRBJ2-5; 8 bases align to TRBD2. Trimming removed 6 bases from V and 5 bases from J; junction bases left unmatched: 15. The CDR3 runs 16 residues. Per germline, CDR1 SGHRS and CDR2 YFSETQ. CDR3 protein: CASTHNLGGARETQYF. In DNA, the CDR3 is TGCGCCAGCACTCATAACCTCGGGGGGGCCCGGGAGACCCAGTACTTC.

CDR3 sequence reads: CASSEGGLQDTQYF. The CDR3, as DNA: TGTGCCAGCAGTGAAGGGGGCCTGCAGGATACGCAGTATTTT. The chain carries TRBV2 and TRBJ2-3, with D perhaps matching TRBD1 (5 bases). V was shortened by 1 base and J by 6 bases, with 11 bases between the two germline ends. This CDR3 comprises 14 residues. Germline CDR1 and CDR2: SNHLY and FYNNEI.

This chain uses TRBV12-3 or TRBV12-4 with TRBJ2-1; D is uncertain. This CDR3 is 13 amino acids long. Trimming removed 8 bases at V and 0 bases at J, with 8 bases between. The CDR3 loop reads CASHSSSYNEQFF. The DNA of the CDR3 is TGTGCCAGCCACAGTAGCTCCTACAATGAGCAGTTCTTC.

This rearrangement joins TRBV12-3 or TRBV12-4 to TRBJ2-6; perhaps TRBD1 as D (6 bases). The V end lost 5 bases, the J end lost 1 base, and 15 bases lay between the germline ends. CDR3 length: 17 amino acids. The CDR3 sequence: CASSQGQSASGANVLTF. In DNA form, the CDR3 reads TGTGCCAGCAGTCAAGGACAGTCCGCTTCTGGGGCCAACGTCCTGACTTTC.

In DNA form, the CDR3 reads TGTGCCAGCAGTTACAGTAGTGGCACTGAAGCTTTCTTT. This encodes CASSYSSGTEAFF. The genes are TRBV12-3 or TRBV12-4 and TRBJ1-1; unclear D gene. The V and J ends lost 4 bases and 4 bases respectively, with 10 bases between them. The CDR3 runs to 13 residues.

This chain uses TRBV7-9 with TRBJ2-1; D is possibly TRBD1 or TRBD2 (5 bases each). The CDR3 is made up of 11 amino acids. V lost 4 bases to trimming and J lost 15 bases, with 13 bases between them. Looked up from germline, CDR1 is SEHNR and CDR2 is FQNEAQ (reference sequence). CDR3 nucleotides: TGTGCCAGCAGCTCGCAGGGTGGAGGGTTCTTC. This sequence encodes CASSSQGGGFF.

This clonotype was detected a few times. This chain links TRBV12-3 or TRBV12-4 with TRBJ1-5; a possible D gene is TRBD1 (5 bases). This CDR3 spans 15 amino acids. Between the trimmed V and J ends, which lost 3 bases and 0 bases, there was a span of 9 bases. The CDR3 sequence is CASSFTGVSNQPQHF. For the CDR3, the DNA is TGTGCCAGCAGTTTCACAGGTGTTAGCAATCAGCCCCAGCATTTT.

This clonotype appeared a single time. The genes are TRBV29-1 and TRBJ2-7; D unresolved. The V end was cut by 7 bases, the J end by 2 bases, with 12 bases between. The CDR3 length is 12 residues. Per the germline V gene, CDR1 is SQVTM and CDR2 is ANQGSEA. The CDR3 is CSAEGATYEQYF. In DNA, the CDR3 is TGCAGCGCCGAAGGAGCTACCTACGAGCAGTACTTC.

The CDR3 nucleotides read TGTGCCAGCAGTGGGGACTCCTACGAGCAGTACTTC. This encodes CASSGDSYEQYF. The gene calls are TRBV6-2 or TRBV6-3 and TRBJ2-7; D is unresolved. The V gene's germline CDR1 is MNHEY and CDR2 SVGEGT. V lost 5 bases, J lost 0 bases, and 5 bases lay in between. This CDR3 contains 12 residues.

The chain couples TRBV9 to TRBJ1-5; 8 bases map to TRBD1. Germline-derived CDR1 and CDR2 are SGDLS and YYNGEE. Trimming took 0 bases from V and 9 from J; bases not matched to a gene: 5. The CDR3 totals 14 residues. The CDR3 DNA reads as TGTGCCAGCAGCGTAGGAGCCGGACAGGGGCCCCAGCATTTT. This translates into CASSVGAGQGPQHF.

As concerns this clonotype: Being one base from a much bigger clone, this may be a read error. The chain carries TRBV13 and TRBJ2-7; 10 bases map to TRBD1. The CDR3 contains 13 residues. The J segment lost 2 bases and the V segment lost 8 bases, leaving 3 bases of the junction unmatched. The germline CDR1 and CDR2 sequences are PRHDT and FYEKMQ (reference sequence). CDR3 DNA: TGTGCCAGCTGCGGGACAGGGGCCTACGAGCAGTACTTC. This encodes CASCGTGAYEQYF.